The 3 T cell receptor beta chains given below trace back to one sample, sequenced in a study of memory CD4+ T cells and cytomegalovirus serostatus. Single viable CD3+CD4+CD8-CD45RO+ cells were sorted as the memory CD4+ T cells. Libraries were prepared by immunoSEQ multiplex PCR; TCRdb keeps only in-frame clonotypes and omits some of them. This sample has about 44,000 clones; 76% occur once, and the top ten carry around 1.9%. Sequencing used memory CD4+ T cells from blood. The receptors were gathered from an adult in good health and CMV-seronegative.

There are a few counts of this clone. This chain connects TRBV5-1 to TRBJ2-3; D perhaps matches TRBD1 (5 bases). V was shortened by 0 bases and J by 2 bases, with 10 bases between the two germline ends. The CDR3 totals 15 residues. The germline CDR1 and CDR2 sequences are SGHRS and YFSETQ. The CDR3 DNA is TGCGCCAGCAGCTTGGGGGGCCTGTTCACAGATACGCAGTATTTT. Translation gives CASSLGGLFTDTQYF.

The chain has TRBV27 and TRBJ1-2; D gene uncertain. This CDR3 region has 12 residues. V lost 6 bases, J lost 8 bases, and 13 bases lay in between. Germline assignment: CDR1 MNHEY and CDR2 SMNVEV (reference sequence). The CDR3 is CASSPGAGGYTF. The CDR3 DNA reads as TGTGCCAGCAGCCCTGGTGCTGGCGGCTACACCTTC.

V and J are TRBV5-6 and TRBJ1-5; D is perhaps TRBD1 (5 bases). Germline V CDR1 and CDR2: SGHDT, YYEEEE. V shed 0 bases and J shed 2 bases, with 9 bases lying between them. The CDR3 extends over 15 amino acids. This chain's CDR3 is CASSLGGWGNQPQHF. CDR3 DNA: TGTGCCAGCAGCTTGGGGGGCTGGGGCAATCAGCCCCAGCATTTT.